The following is a T cell receptor (beta chain) sequence with its context. This sample stems from a study of blood T cell repertoires in COVID-19. Overall study context: Some COVID-19 samples were acute and others convalescent; all came from the United States, Italy and Spain. Nucleic acid was either cDNA or gDNA, and it came from T cells, B-cell-depleted T cells, or PBMCs.

Using immunoSEQ multiplex PCR, the repertoire was profiled, and TCRdb retains in-frame clones only, with some absent. This sample yields 110,000 to 150,000 clones, of which around 78% are seen a single time; just under 2% belongs to the top ten. Trimming cost V 5 bases and J 10 bases, with 23 bases left between them. The CDR3 is 16 residues long. Germline CDR1 reads SEHNR; CDR2 reads FQNEAQ (reference sequence). J is TRBJ1-4 and V is TRBV7-9; no definite D call. Sequencing input: peripheral blood. This receptor was obtained from a woman aged 55-70 years with acute or convalescent COVID-19. The DNA of the CDR3 is TGTGCCAGCAGCCCCTTGTTACGGCGGTCTGATGGAAAACTGTTTTTT. Its protein product is CASSPLLRRSDGKLFF.